One and the same sample provided the 5 T cell receptor beta chains below, sequenced in a study of T cells in women clearing cervical HPV infection. Produced via immunoSEQ multiplex PCR; TCRdb's table is partial and in-frame only. This sample's clone table lists some 41,000 clones. Sequenced input: blood buffy coat. The receptor source for this set is a woman between 18 and 69 years old with a cervical HPV16 infection that either progressed to CIN3+ or cleared (not recorded which).

This clone is classed as medium-sized (0.01 to 0.1%) by frequency. The read terminates 3 residues ahead of where the CDR3 ends, so the germline J gene completes it. The V gene is TRBV19, the J gene TRBJ2-4, with a possible D match to TRBD1 (5 bases). Germline values: CDR1 LNHDA, CDR2 SQIVND (reference sequence). This CDR3 comprises 16 residues. The germline V and J ends were trimmed by 3 bases and 0 bases, with 12 bases remaining between them. The part of the CDR3 DNA that was read is TGTGCCAGTAGTATTGGGGCTAGTGTAGCCAAAAACATT. Translated: CASSIGASVAKNI. The CDR3, in full, reads CASSIGASVAKNIQYF.

On this clone itself: The read ends 3 residues before the CDR3 terminus; that terminus is restored from the germline J gene. This chain connects TRBV7-2 to TRBJ2-3, with D possibly TRBD1 on 7 matching bases. Germline V gives CDR1 SGHTA, CDR2 FQGNSA. This CDR3 is 14 amino acids long. The CDR3 DNA, read in part, is TGTGCCAGCAGCTCGACAGGGCCGGGAGAGACG. Protein: CASSSTGPGET. The CDR3 reads in full as CASSSTGPGETQYF.

To note about this clone: The sequence runs out 3 residues before the end of the CDR3; the remainder is reconstructed from the germline J gene. The V gene is TRBV2, the J gene TRBJ2-2; 10 bases are shared with TRBD1. The CDR3 covers 14 residues. Germline V gene sequence: CDR1 SNHLY, CDR2 FYNNEI. V lost 4 bases to trimming and J lost 7 bases; unmatched junction nucleotides: 3. CDR3 DNA, as far as it was read: TGTGCCAGCAGTGTGGGGACAGGGGTCGGGGAG. Translated, it gives CASSVGTGVGE. The entire CDR3 protein is CASSVGTGVGELFF.

Concerning this clone: The missing CDR3 end, 3 residues past where the read stops, is filled in from the germline J gene. The chain links TRBV7-9 to TRBJ1-5; weak D call: TRBD1 (6 bases). The CDR3 runs to 14 residues. V lost 3 bases and J 3 bases, leaving 9 bases between the germline ends. Germline CDR1 is SEHNR and CDR2 is FQNEAQ (reference sequence). The CDR3 DNA, read in part, is TGTGCCAGCAGCTTGGACAGCAACAATCAGCCC. Amino acid sequence: CASSLDSNNQP. The full CDR3 is CASSLDSNNQPQHF. Together with reference TRBV7-9 and TRBJ1-5, the CDR3 gives the full variable domain: DTGVSQNPRHKITKRGQNVTFRCDPISEHNRLYWYRQTLGQGPEFLTYFQNEAQLEKSRLLSDRFSAERPKGSFSTLEIQRTEQGDSAMYLCASSLDSNNQPQHFGDGTRLSIL.

Turning to this clone: The read terminates 3 residues before the CDR3 end, so the remaining end is supplied by the germline J gene. This sequence joins TRBV18 and TRBJ1-2; a possible D gene is TRBD1 (6 bases). This CDR3 has 16 residues. Per the germline V gene, CDR1 is KGHSH and CDR2 is LQKENI. The CDR3: CASSPPRGTGTDTYTF. Partial CDR3 DNA: TGTGCCAGCTCACCACCGAGGGGGACCGGCACAGATACC.